This is a list of T cell receptor beta chains from one sample in a study of OX40 agonist ivuxolimab in advanced cancers. Here immunoSEQ multiplex PCR was the method, and the copy in TCRdb shows in-frame clones only, minus some. Here the sample spans 55,000 to 80,000 clones, approximately 85% being singletons. The sample consisted of CD4+ or CD8+ T cells sorted from blood, taken in a trial of the OX40 agonist ivuxolimab. All receptors come from an adult with an advanced solid tumor such as melanoma, head and neck, liver or kidney cancer. Both conserved end residues are part of each CDR3. D genes are given only for firm matches. Size values are once, few and many counts, or a class for expanded clones, and some rows have none.

CDR3: CASRGLGSMNTEAFF
DNA: TGTGCCAGCCGGGGACTCGGCAGCATGAACACTGAAGCTTTCTTT
D: .
size: .
J: TRBJ1-1
V: TRBV25-1

CDR3: CASSNPGGIRGQYF
DNA: TGTGCCAGCAGTAACCCAGGAGGGATACGAGGGCAGTACTTC
D: .
size: .
J: TRBJ2-7
V: TRBV6-1

CDR3: CASSNGGAGNTGELFF
DNA: TGTGCCAGCAGTAACGGGGGCGCCGGGAACACCGGGGAGCTGTTTTTT
D: .
size: .
J: TRBJ2-2
V: TRBV7-3

CDR3: CASSDDRGLGGEQYF
DNA: TGCGCCAGCAGCGACGACAGGGGTCTAGGGGGCGAGCAGTACTTC
D: TRBD1
size: .
J: TRBJ2-7
V: TRBV5-1

CDR3: CASTFPGGLGEAFF
DNA: TGTGCCAGCACCTTCCCAGGGGGTTTAGGCGAAGCTTTCTTT
D: TRBD1
size: few
J: TRBJ1-1
V: TRBV6-1

CDR3: CASSRLVPSTDTQYF
DNA: TGTGCCAGCTCAAGGCTAGTTCCTAGCACAGATACGCAGTATTTT
D: .
size: .
J: TRBJ2-3
V: TRBV18

CDR3: CAWSEAGTPYGYTF
DNA: TGTGCCTGGAGTGAAGCGGGGACCCCCTATGGCTACACCTTC
D: .
size: .
J: TRBJ1-2
V: TRBV30

CDR3: CASSFSFPYEQYF
DNA: TGTGCCAGCAGTTTTTCCTTTCCCTACGAGCAGTACTTC
D: .
size: .
J: TRBJ2-7
V: TRBV27

CDR3: CASSIAGDRDTQYF
DNA: TGCGCCAGTAGTATAGCGGGAGATAGAGATACGCAGTATTTT
D: TRBD2
size: .
J: TRBJ2-3
V: TRBV5-1

CDR3: CASSPSGTSGMGTQYF
DNA: TGTGCCAGCAGCCCGTCCGGGACTAGCGGGATGGGTACGCAGTATTTT
D: TRBD2
size: once
J: TRBJ2-3
V: TRBV11-2

CDR3: CAWSVPGGSTYGYTF
DNA: TGTGCCTGGAGCGTACCCGGGGGCTCAACCTATGGCTACACCTTC
D: .
size: .
J: TRBJ1-2
V: TRBV30

CDR3: CASSGRGSSGNTIYF
DNA: TGTGCCAGCAGCGGCAGGGGGAGCTCTGGAAACACCATATATTTT
D: TRBD1
size: .
J: TRBJ1-3
V: TRBV11-2

CDR3: CASSSGQLNSPLHF
DNA: TGTGCCAGCAGTTCGGGACAGTTAAATTCACCCCTCCACTTT
D: TRBD1
size: .
J: TRBJ1-6
V: TRBV28

CDR3: CASILTNEKLFF
DNA: TGTGCCAGCATCTTAACTAATGAAAAACTGTTTTTT
D: .
size: .
J: TRBJ1-4
V: TRBV7-9

CDR3: CASSESHLSDTQYF
DNA: TGCGCCAGCAGTGAGTCCCACTTATCGGATACGCAGTATTTT
D: .
size: .
J: TRBJ2-3
V: TRBV10-2

CDR3: CASSFTGGPGGAQYF
DNA: TGCGCCAGCAGCTTCACGGGAGGGCCCGGCGGTGCGCAGTATTTT
D: TRBD2
size: .
J: TRBJ2-3
V: TRBV5-1

CDR3: CAWSGEFGGQFF
DNA: TGTGCCTGGAGTGGGGAGTTTGGGGGTCAGTTTTTT
D: .
size: medium-sized
J: TRBJ1-4
V: TRBV30

CDR3: CASSVRQGNEKLFF
DNA: TGTGCCAGCAGTGTTCGACAGGGTAACGAAAAACTGTTTTTT
D: TRBD1
size: .
J: TRBJ1-4
V: TRBV2

CDR3: CASSLEGTKNIQYF
DNA: TGCGCCAGCAGCTTGGAGGGAACCAAAAACATTCAGTACTTC
D: .
size: .
J: TRBJ2-4
V: TRBV5-1

CDR3: CSAGGTDTQYF
DNA: TGCAGTGCAGGGGGCACAGATACGCAGTATTTT
D: .
size: .
J: TRBJ2-3
V: TRBV20-1

CDR3: CASSQDLAGSVPYNEQFF
DNA: TGCGCCAGCAGCCAAGATCTAGCTGGGAGCGTTCCCTACAATGAGCAGTTCTTC
D: .
size: .
J: TRBJ2-1
V: TRBV4-1

CDR3: CASSSGRNTEAFF
DNA: TGTGCCAGCAGTTCGGGGCGGAACACTGAAGCTTTCTTT
D: .
size: once
J: TRBJ1-1
V: TRBV28

CDR3: CASSASTDTQYF
DNA: TGTGCCAGCTCCGCGAGCACAGATACGCAGTATTTT
D: .
size: .
J: TRBJ2-3
V: TRBV7-2

CDR3: CASSPGANEKLFF
DNA: TGTGCCAGCTCACCAGGGGCTAATGAAAAACTGTTTTTT
D: .
size: .
J: TRBJ1-4
V: TRBV18

CDR3: CASSASGPSTDTQYF
DNA: TGTGCCAGCAGTGCTAGCGGGCCTAGCACAGATACGCAGTATTTT
D: TRBD2
size: .
J: TRBJ2-3
V: TRBV28

CDR3: CASSLVGPTGDTQYF
DNA: TGTGCCAGCAGCTTGGTGGGGCCTACTGGCGATACGCAGTATTTT
D: .
size: .
J: TRBJ2-3
V: TRBV5-4

CDR3: CASSSPAGASTDTQYF
DNA: TGTGCCAGCAGTTCTCCGGCGGGGGCTAGCACAGATACGCAGTATTTT
D: .
size: .
J: TRBJ2-3
V: TRBV27

CDR3: CASSPARMNTEAFF
DNA: TGTGCCAGCAGCCCAGCCCGCATGAACACTGAAGCTTTCTTT
D: .
size: .
J: TRBJ1-1
V: TRBV11-2

CDR3: CASRDAGQGRYEQYF
DNA: TGTGCCAGCAGGGACGCCGGGCAGGGTCGCTACGAGCAGTACTTC
D: .
size: .
J: TRBJ2-7
V: TRBV2

CDR3: CSSIVNTEAFF
DNA: TGCAGTTCAATAGTGAACACTGAAGCTTTCTTT
D: .
size: .
J: TRBJ1-1
V: TRBV20-1

CDR3: CASSLFVRDRVSYEQYF
DNA: TGTGCCAGCAGTTTATTCGTCCGGGACAGGGTCTCCTACGAGCAGTACTTC
D: TRBD1
size: .
J: TRBJ2-7
V: TRBV28

CDR3: CASSATGLAGGLVEQFF
DNA: TGTGCCAGCAGCGCTACGGGACTAGCGGGGGGGCTCGTTGAGCAGTTCTTC
D: TRBD2
size: .
J: TRBJ2-1
V: TRBV6-4

CDR3: CAWSRAGASGANVLTF
DNA: TGTGCCTGGAGTCGGGCAGGAGCTTCTGGGGCCAACGTCCTGACTTTC
D: .
size: .
J: TRBJ2-6
V: TRBV30

CDR3: CASSPDLTYEQYF
DNA: TGTGCCAGCAGCCCCGACCTTACCTACGAGCAGTACTTC
D: .
size: .
J: TRBJ2-7
V: TRBV4-2

CDR3: CASSSSGIYEQYF
DNA: TGTGCCAGCAGCTCCTCAGGGATCTACGAGCAGTACTTC
D: .
size: .
J: TRBJ2-7
V: TRBV7-9

CDR3: CASSGVSGSPSGELFF
DNA: TGTGCCAGCAGTGGGGTTTCGGGAAGCCCTAGCGGGGAGCTGTTTTTT
D: .
size: .
J: TRBJ2-2
V: TRBV28

CDR3: CAISDSPMNTEAFF
DNA: TGTGCCATATCGGACAGTCCTATGAACACTGAAGCTTTCTTT
D: .
size: .
J: TRBJ1-1
V: TRBV10-3

CDR3: CASSSQGYTIYF
DNA: TGTGCCAGCAGTTCACAGGGTTACACCATATATTTT
D: .
size: .
J: TRBJ1-3
V: TRBV28

CDR3: CASSRPGSTEAFF
DNA: TGTGCCAGCAGCCGCCCGGGGAGCACTGAAGCTTTCTTT
D: .
size: .
J: TRBJ1-1
V: TRBV5-6

CDR3: CASSFRASGNWAEAFF
DNA: TGTGCCAGCAGCTTTCGGGCTAGTGGAAACTGGGCTGAAGCTTTCTTT
D: .
size: .
J: TRBJ1-1
V: TRBV11-1

CDR3: CASTRRDSSADTQYF
DNA: TGTGCCAGCACTAGGAGGGACTCCTCTGCGGATACGCAGTATTTT
D: .
size: .
J: TRBJ2-3
V: TRBV6-1

CDR3: CASSLAAGLNTEAFF
DNA: TGTGCCAGCAGCTTAGCGGCAGGCCTGAACACTGAAGCTTTCTTT
D: .
size: .
J: TRBJ1-1
V: TRBV7-2

CDR3: CASSLTYEQFF
DNA: TGTGCCAGCAGCTTAACCTATGAGCAGTTCTTC
D: .
size: .
J: TRBJ2-1
V: TRBV7-2

CDR3: CASSRGQGRNTEAFF
DNA: TGTGCCAGCTCACGGGGACAGGGCCGAAACACTGAAGCTTTCTTT
D: TRBD1
size: .
J: TRBJ1-1
V: TRBV18

CDR3: CASSLSTGGDTQYF
DNA: TGTGCCAGCAGCTTGAGCACAGGGGGAGATACGCAGTATTTT
D: TRBD1
size: .
J: TRBJ2-3
V: TRBV5-4

CDR3: CASSLSSSNQPQHF
DNA: TGTGCCAGCAGCTTGTCCAGTAGCAATCAGCCCCAGCATTTT
D: .
size: few
J: TRBJ1-5
V: TRBV7-9

CDR3: CASSPTLDKTGGYTF
DNA: TGTGCCAGCAGCCCCACCCTAGACAAAACGGGAGGCTACACCTTC
D: .
size: .
J: TRBJ1-2
V: TRBV7-3

CDR3: CASSAVWNTEAFF
DNA: TGTGCCAGCAGCGCCGTATGGAACACTGAAGCTTTCTTT
D: .
size: .
J: TRBJ1-1
V: TRBV9

CDR3: CSVPQGSDTGELFF
DNA: TGCAGCGTTCCTCAGGGATCCGACACCGGGGAGCTGTTTTTT
D: .
size: .
J: TRBJ2-2
V: TRBV29-1

CDR3: CASSSRSNQPQHF
DNA: TGTGCCAGCAGCTCCAGAAGCAATCAGCCCCAGCATTTT
D: .
size: .
J: TRBJ1-5
V: TRBV7-8

CDR3: CASRAGGSFHEQYF
DNA: TGTGCCAGCAGAGCGGGAGGGTCCTTTCACGAGCAGTACTTC
D: TRBD2
size: .
J: TRBJ2-7
V: TRBV28